The TCR beta chain under discussion was sequenced for a study of T cell repertoires in cytomegalovirus infection. Background on the study: Indications of both CMV infection and matching HLA type were provided by public TCR beta signatures.

CDR1 is MNHEY and CDR2 is SMNVEV in the germline V gene (reference sequence). The CDR3 sequence is 18 residues long. Losses at the gene ends were 5 bases for V and 0 bases for J; bases not matched to a gene: 10. This clonotype was recorded a few times. Its target is unknown. TCRdb re-called the reads with MiXCR, one entry per CDR3 protein. The table includes 350,000 to 500,000 distinct CDR3 sequences, 30% to 40% detected once. Overall study findings and caveats: Carriage of CMV together with the relevant HLA was identifiable through cumulative public TCR beta family frequency. HLA-C-restricted CMV-specific TCR beta clonotypes prevailed in the ex vivo response.

The TCR sequence derives from a human donor in good health (CMV status not recorded). Some clones in this sample may be carry-over from other donors' samples. The sequenced sample consisted of PBMCs. This chain joins TRBV27 and TRBJ2-6, with 7 positions matching TRBD2. This chain's CDR3 is CASSLLPGTNSGANVLTF. The CDR3 DNA reads as TGTGCCAGCAGTCTTCTCCCAGGGACTAACTCTGGGGCCAACGTCCTGACTTTC.